The next 7 T cell receptor beta chains were all read from a single sample in a study of cytomegalovirus exposure and HLA in healthy donors. The study ran its PCR with 60 Vbeta and 13 Jbeta primers. Assay used: immunoSEQ multiplex PCR; TCRdb lists only in-frame clones, some missing. The repertoire table contains about 76,000 clones. Sequenced input: PBMCs. These receptors were collected from a woman aged 40 to 50 in good health and CMV-seropositive.

On this clone itself: Lacking the conserved final phenylalanine or tryptophan, this CDR3 likely reflects a read error. This chain connects TRBV2 to TRBJ2-7; possibly TRBD1 for D (6 bases). V gave up 6 bases and J gave up 1 base, with 13 bases separating them. This CDR3 is built from 14 residues. The germline V gene encodes CDR1 SNHLY and CDR2 FYNNEI. The CDR3 sequence: CASRQGRNSYEQYL. The DNA for the CDR3 is TGTGCCAGCAGACAGGGACGGAATTCCTACGAGCAGTACCTC.

V usage is TRBV9 and J usage is TRBJ2-1, with 16 bases identical to TRBD2. Trimming cost V 3 bases and J 0 bases; bases outside gene matches: 15. The CDR3 has 22 amino acids. Germline CDR1 SGDLS, CDR2 YYNGEE. CDR3 loop: CASSETQGGLAGGPSSYNEQFF. DNA of the CDR3: TGTGCCAGCAGCGAGACGCAGGGGGGACTAGCGGGAGGGCCAAGCTCCTACAATGAGCAGTTCTTC.

The chain combines TRBV6-1 with TRBJ1-5, with D maybe TRBD1 (6 bases). Germline values: CDR1 MNHNS, CDR2 SASEGT. This CDR3 comprises 16 residues. The V end lost 2 bases, the J end lost 6 bases, and 17 bases lay between the germline ends. Written as DNA, the CDR3 is TGTGCCAGCAGTGAAAGAAGGACAGATGTTCGTCAGCCCCAGCATTTT. Translated: CASSERRTDVRQPQHF.

This clone is identified as large from frequency. This sequence joins TRBV6-1 and TRBJ2-7; TRBD1 matches at 8 bases. Germline V gene data show CDR1 as MNHNS and CDR2 as SASEGT. With 1 base clipped from V and 3 bases from J, the junction kept 5 bases outside the gene matches. The CDR3 has 15 residues. This chain's CDR3 is CASSEEVTGGYEQYF. CDR3 coding DNA: TGTGCCAGCAGTGAAGAGGTAACAGGGGGCTACGAGCAGTACTTC.

The chain employs TRBV7-9 and TRBJ1-6; 7 positions agree with TRBD1. V trimming: 4 bases; J trimming: 10 bases; junction bases outside the gene matches: 10. The CDR3 runs 15 residues. In germline, CDR1 is SEHNR, CDR2 FQNEAQ (reference sequence). CDR3 sequence reads: CASSSNPRTGSPLHF. The CDR3 DNA follows: TGTGCCAGCAGCTCAAACCCTCGGACAGGATCACCCCTCCACTTT.

About this clone itself: At one boundary the junction diverges from the germline segment, which might be a read error. V is TRBV19 and J is TRBJ2-5; TRBD1 might be the D (6 bases). CDR1 and CDR2 (germline): LNHDA, SQIVND (reference sequence). CDR3 length equals 13 residues. CDR3 loop: CACRGQSQETQYF. In DNA, the CDR3 is TGTGCCTGTAGGGGACAATCCCAAGAGACCCAGTACTTC.

The V call is TRBV29-1, the J call TRBJ2-1; D unresolved. Trimming shortened V by 3 bases and J by 4 bases, and 10 bases separated the two germline ends. The CDR3 has 13 residues. Germline CDR1 is SQVTM and CDR2 is ANQGSEA. The CDR3 is CSVDLALYNEQFF. CDR3 coding DNA: TGCAGCGTTGATCTCGCACTTTACAATGAGCAGTTCTTC.